This T cell receptor beta chain originates from a study of blood T cell repertoires in COVID-19. Looking at the study overall: Sites across the United States, Italy and Spain contributed samples from acute and convalescent COVID-19. PBMCs, B-cell-depleted T cells, or T cells provided the cDNA or gDNA that made up the material.

The CDR3 runs 15 residues. Germline CDR1 reads MNHEY; CDR2 reads SMNVEV (reference sequence). V gave up 3 bases and J gave up 1 base, with 13 bases separating them. Study processing details: Reference gene primer amplification gave estimated nucleated cell counts. Using immunoSEQ multiplex PCR, the repertoire was profiled, and TCRdb retains in-frame clones only, with some absent. V, J and clone size reflect that table, while D and trimming were determined from the DNA. The sample shows 100,000 to 150,000 clones, around 81% of them seen only once. The chain joins TRBV27 to TRBJ2-7; a possible D gene is TRBD2 (7 bases). The source material was peripheral blood. The TCR was taken from a man aged 40-49 years with active or convalescent COVID-19. CDR3 sequence reads: CASSLVRGASYEQYF. In DNA form, the CDR3 reads TGTGCCAGCAGTTTGGTTCGGGGGGCTTCCTACGAGCAGTACTTC.